This is a list of T cell receptor beta chains from one sample in a study of technical replicates of blood from a few donors. TCRdb's table, derived via immunoSEQ multiplex PCR, lists solely in-frame clones and lacks some. In the table there are about 70,000 clones, less than 99% of which are singletons. The source material was T cells isolated from PBMCs. The receptors here all came from a human donor in good health. The CDR3 runs from the conserved cysteine through the conserved F or W. The order of the fields is J gene, V gene, CDR3 length, clone size, D gene, CDR3 protein, CDR3 DNA. The D gene is left open where the match is weak. Size is stated for part of the rows, as once, few or many counts, or as a class when the clone is expanded.

TRBJ1-1 TRBV29-1 13 NA NA CSVAGRLNTEAFF TGCAGCGTCGCGGGACGCCTAAACACTGAAGCTTTCTTT
TRBJ1-5 TRBV30 12 NA TRBD1 CAWDRAGQPQHF TGTGCCTGGGACAGGGCAGGTCAGCCCCAGCATTTT
TRBJ1-5 TRBV4-2 15 NA NA CASSQDGQYNQPQHF TGTGCCAGCAGCCAAGACGGACAGTACAATCAGCCCCAGCATTTT
TRBJ2-7 TRBV28 16 NA TRBD2 CASSLKTSGFSYEQYF TGTGCCAGCAGTTTAAAGACTAGCGGGTTCTCCTACGAGCAGTACTTC
TRBJ2-7 TRBV7-9 15 NA TRBD2 CASSSPGTTNYEQYF TGTGCCAGCAGCTCCCCCGGGACTACAAACTACGAGCAGTACTTC
TRBJ2-1 TRBV28 11 NA NA CASSRTGEQFF TGTGCCAGCAGTCGCACCGGTGAGCAGTTCTTC
TRBJ2-5 TRBV27 14 NA NA CASSLGYRVETQYF TGTGCCAGCAGTTTAGGATACAGGGTAGAGACCCAGTACTTC
TRBJ1-5 TRBV19 14 NA TRBD1 CATTRGLRNQPQHF TGTGCCACCACCAGGGGGCTACGCAATCAGCCCCAGCATTTT
TRBJ1-1 TRBV5-4 16 NA TRBD1 CASSLWGQLLNTEAFF TGTGCCAGCAGCTTATGGGGACAGCTATTGAACACTGAAGCTTTCTTT
TRBJ1-2 TRBV15 14 NA NA CATQKDGNVIGYTF TGTGCCACCCAGAAAGACGGGAATGTGATTGGCTACACCTTC
TRBJ1-5 TRBV29-1 12 NA NA CSASTVDQPQHF TGCAGCGCTAGTACTGTGGATCAGCCCCAGCATTTT
TRBJ2-7 TRBV11-3 14 NA TRBD1 CASSEQGVLDEQYF TGTGCCAGCAGCGAACAGGGGGTGCTAGACGAGCAGTACTTC
TRBJ1-2 TRBV6-4 13 NA NA CASSVGTGYGYTF TGTGCCAGCAGTGTCGGTACGGGCTATGGCTACACCTTC
TRBJ2-3 TRBV7-9 15 NA NA CASSPPLALTDTQYF TGTGCCAGCAGCCCACCGCTAGCGCTCACAGATACGCAGTATTTT
TRBJ2-1 TRBV7-3 16 NA TRBD2 CASSLTTGGPWDEQFF TGTGCCAGCAGCTTAACGACGGGAGGGCCTTGGGATGAGCAGTTCTTC
TRBJ1-1 TRBV6-6 15 NA NA CASSPGTPTNTEAFF TGTGCCAGCAGTCCAGGGACACCGACGAACACTGAAGCTTTCTTT
TRBJ2-7 TRBV18 14 once TRBD1 CASSPKDRTYEQYF TGTGCCAGCTCACCTAAGGACAGGACCTACGAGCAGTACTTC
TRBJ2-3 TRBV6-1 13 NA NA CASSEIAPDTQYF TGTGCCAGCAGTGAAATAGCCCCAGATACGCAGTATTTT
TRBJ1-2 TRBV5-4 15 NA NA CASSSAQDFAQGYTF TGTGCCAGCAGCTCAGCTCAGGACTTTGCACAAGGCTACACCTTC
TRBJ2-7 TRBV5-1 14 NA NA CASSLGDNSYEQYF TGCGCCAGCAGCTTGGGGGACAACTCCTACGAGCAGTACTTC
TRBJ1-4 TRBV15 15 NA TRBD1 CATSTDRAFNEKLFF TGTGCCACCAGCACGGACAGGGCCTTTAATGAAAAACTGTTTTTT
TRBJ1-2 TRBV29-1 19 NA NA CSASGVPQEQRGFDYGYTF TGCAGCGCCTCAGGAGTACCTCAAGAACAGAGGGGGTTCGACTATGGCTACACCTTC
TRBJ2-3 TRBV30 16 NA TRBD1 CAWTYSGTGVTDTQYF TGTGCCTGGACTTATTCCGGGACAGGGGTCACAGATACGCAGTATTTT
TRBJ1-4 TRBV29-1 15 NA TRBD1 CSVGGTGLVGEKLFF TGCAGCGTTGGAGGGACAGGGCTGGTTGGGGAAAAACTGTTTTTT